This T cell receptor (beta chain) was retrieved from a study of OX40 agonist ivuxolimab in advanced cancers. Study overall: Patients assigned to dose escalation were diagnosed with hepatocellular carcinoma, melanoma, renal cell or head and neck cancer. General study results and limits: Also present in some nonresponders was a low level of normalized T-cell clonal expansion. Clonal expansion among partial responders at 0.1-3.0 mg/kg ranked near the lowest.

This CDR3 has 15 residues. The V gene end was trimmed by 6 bases and the J gene end by 3 bases; junction bases not matched to a gene: 8. From germline, CDR1 is LNHDA and CDR2 SQIVND (reference sequence). Only in-frame clones appear in the TCRdb table, and some are missing; sequencing was by immunoSEQ multiplex PCR. The sample records around 72,000 clones, roughly 88% being singletons. Notes on this clone: The antigen remains unidentified.

The chain is built from TRBV19 and TRBJ1-5; 7 nucleotides agree with TRBD1. This sample comprised CD4+ or CD8+ T cells sorted from blood, obtained in a trial of the OX40 agonist ivuxolimab. The source is an adult with an advanced solid tumor such as melanoma, head and neck, liver or kidney cancer. As DNA, the CDR3 is TGTGCCAGTAGGAAGGCAGGGGGTCCCAATCAGCCCCAGCATTTT. Its protein product is CASRKAGGPNQPQHF.